A selection of T cell receptor beta chains follows, all from one sample in a study of blood T cell repertoires in COVID-19. The protocol was immunoSEQ multiplex PCR, while the TCRdb copy is restricted to in-frame clones and leaves out a portion. The data show over 200,000 clones, around 80% seen once. What was sequenced was peripheral blood. The source is a woman aged 25 to 39 with COVID-19, enrolled during active disease. Each CDR3 is given with its conserved first and last residue. The D gene is left open where the match is weak. Expanded clones are given a class, and other clones once, few, many or no size at all.

clone_size | d_call | j_call | v_call | cdr3_aa | cdr3_nt
few | . | TRBJ1-2 | TRBV19 | CASSPQGNYGYTF | TGTGCCAGTAGCCCCCAGGGAAACTATGGCTACACCTTC
. | . | TRBJ2-5 | TRBV13 | CASSLKGGAQETQYF | TGTGCCAGCAGCTTAAAAGGGGGGGCCCAAGAGACCCAGTACTTC
. | TRBD1 | TRBJ2-2 | TRBV2 | CASRWTGGDTGELFF | TGTGCCAGCAGGTGGACAGGGGGGGACACCGGGGAGCTGTTTTTT
. | . | TRBJ1-2 | TRBV7-9 | CASGYGDYGYTF | TGTGCCAGCGGGTACGGGGACTATGGCTACACCTTC
. | . | TRBJ1-1 | TRBV19 | CATVTANTEAFF | TGTGCCACCGTGACAGCGAACACTGAAGCTTTCTTT
. | . | TRBJ2-7 | TRBV5-6 | CASSLTGSPYEQYF | TGTGCCAGCAGCTTGACGGGAAGCCCCTACGAGCAGTACTTC
. | . | TRBJ1-1 | TRBV5-1 | CASSLAGQGSTEAFF | TGCGCCAGCAGCTTGGCCGGGCAGGGCAGCACTGAAGCTTTCTTT
. | . | TRBJ1-6 | TRBV7-9 | CASSHQGSPLHF | TGTGCCAGCAGTCACCAGGGGTCACCCCTCCACTTT
. | . | TRBJ1-1 | TRBV5-1 | CASSSTSGTRGATEAFF | TGCGCCAGCAGCTCCACATCGGGTACCCGGGGGGCGACTGAAGCTTTCTTT
. | . | TRBJ1-3 | TRBV2 | CASSATDSTGNTIYF | TGTGCCAGCAGCGCGACAGATTCTACGGGAAACACCATATATTTT
. | TRBD1 | TRBJ1-1 | TRBV3-1/TRBV3-2 | CASIQGGDTEAFF | TGTGCCAGCATTCAGGGGGGCGACACTGAAGCTTTCTTT
. | . | TRBJ2-3 | TRBV5-1 | CASSLERTTDTQYF | TGCGCCAGCAGCTTAGAGCGAACTACAGATACGCAGTATTTT
. | . | TRBJ1-2 | TRBV6-6 | CASSDGGTDGYTF | TGTGCCAGCAGTGACGGGGGGACCGATGGCTACACCTTC
. | TRBD1 | TRBJ1-2 | TRBV14 | CASSQVPMDRVRGYTF | TGTGCCAGCAGCCAAGTTCCTATGGACAGGGTGAGGGGCTACACCTTC
. | TRBD1 | TRBJ2-2 | TRBV10-3 | CAIRTGQGGELFF | TGTGCCATCAGGACCGGACAGGGTGGGGAGCTGTTTTTT
. | TRBD1 | TRBJ2-7 | TRBV30 | CAWSVGGPGFEQYF | TGTGCCTGGAGTGTAGGGGGCCCCGGCTTTGAGCAGTACTTC